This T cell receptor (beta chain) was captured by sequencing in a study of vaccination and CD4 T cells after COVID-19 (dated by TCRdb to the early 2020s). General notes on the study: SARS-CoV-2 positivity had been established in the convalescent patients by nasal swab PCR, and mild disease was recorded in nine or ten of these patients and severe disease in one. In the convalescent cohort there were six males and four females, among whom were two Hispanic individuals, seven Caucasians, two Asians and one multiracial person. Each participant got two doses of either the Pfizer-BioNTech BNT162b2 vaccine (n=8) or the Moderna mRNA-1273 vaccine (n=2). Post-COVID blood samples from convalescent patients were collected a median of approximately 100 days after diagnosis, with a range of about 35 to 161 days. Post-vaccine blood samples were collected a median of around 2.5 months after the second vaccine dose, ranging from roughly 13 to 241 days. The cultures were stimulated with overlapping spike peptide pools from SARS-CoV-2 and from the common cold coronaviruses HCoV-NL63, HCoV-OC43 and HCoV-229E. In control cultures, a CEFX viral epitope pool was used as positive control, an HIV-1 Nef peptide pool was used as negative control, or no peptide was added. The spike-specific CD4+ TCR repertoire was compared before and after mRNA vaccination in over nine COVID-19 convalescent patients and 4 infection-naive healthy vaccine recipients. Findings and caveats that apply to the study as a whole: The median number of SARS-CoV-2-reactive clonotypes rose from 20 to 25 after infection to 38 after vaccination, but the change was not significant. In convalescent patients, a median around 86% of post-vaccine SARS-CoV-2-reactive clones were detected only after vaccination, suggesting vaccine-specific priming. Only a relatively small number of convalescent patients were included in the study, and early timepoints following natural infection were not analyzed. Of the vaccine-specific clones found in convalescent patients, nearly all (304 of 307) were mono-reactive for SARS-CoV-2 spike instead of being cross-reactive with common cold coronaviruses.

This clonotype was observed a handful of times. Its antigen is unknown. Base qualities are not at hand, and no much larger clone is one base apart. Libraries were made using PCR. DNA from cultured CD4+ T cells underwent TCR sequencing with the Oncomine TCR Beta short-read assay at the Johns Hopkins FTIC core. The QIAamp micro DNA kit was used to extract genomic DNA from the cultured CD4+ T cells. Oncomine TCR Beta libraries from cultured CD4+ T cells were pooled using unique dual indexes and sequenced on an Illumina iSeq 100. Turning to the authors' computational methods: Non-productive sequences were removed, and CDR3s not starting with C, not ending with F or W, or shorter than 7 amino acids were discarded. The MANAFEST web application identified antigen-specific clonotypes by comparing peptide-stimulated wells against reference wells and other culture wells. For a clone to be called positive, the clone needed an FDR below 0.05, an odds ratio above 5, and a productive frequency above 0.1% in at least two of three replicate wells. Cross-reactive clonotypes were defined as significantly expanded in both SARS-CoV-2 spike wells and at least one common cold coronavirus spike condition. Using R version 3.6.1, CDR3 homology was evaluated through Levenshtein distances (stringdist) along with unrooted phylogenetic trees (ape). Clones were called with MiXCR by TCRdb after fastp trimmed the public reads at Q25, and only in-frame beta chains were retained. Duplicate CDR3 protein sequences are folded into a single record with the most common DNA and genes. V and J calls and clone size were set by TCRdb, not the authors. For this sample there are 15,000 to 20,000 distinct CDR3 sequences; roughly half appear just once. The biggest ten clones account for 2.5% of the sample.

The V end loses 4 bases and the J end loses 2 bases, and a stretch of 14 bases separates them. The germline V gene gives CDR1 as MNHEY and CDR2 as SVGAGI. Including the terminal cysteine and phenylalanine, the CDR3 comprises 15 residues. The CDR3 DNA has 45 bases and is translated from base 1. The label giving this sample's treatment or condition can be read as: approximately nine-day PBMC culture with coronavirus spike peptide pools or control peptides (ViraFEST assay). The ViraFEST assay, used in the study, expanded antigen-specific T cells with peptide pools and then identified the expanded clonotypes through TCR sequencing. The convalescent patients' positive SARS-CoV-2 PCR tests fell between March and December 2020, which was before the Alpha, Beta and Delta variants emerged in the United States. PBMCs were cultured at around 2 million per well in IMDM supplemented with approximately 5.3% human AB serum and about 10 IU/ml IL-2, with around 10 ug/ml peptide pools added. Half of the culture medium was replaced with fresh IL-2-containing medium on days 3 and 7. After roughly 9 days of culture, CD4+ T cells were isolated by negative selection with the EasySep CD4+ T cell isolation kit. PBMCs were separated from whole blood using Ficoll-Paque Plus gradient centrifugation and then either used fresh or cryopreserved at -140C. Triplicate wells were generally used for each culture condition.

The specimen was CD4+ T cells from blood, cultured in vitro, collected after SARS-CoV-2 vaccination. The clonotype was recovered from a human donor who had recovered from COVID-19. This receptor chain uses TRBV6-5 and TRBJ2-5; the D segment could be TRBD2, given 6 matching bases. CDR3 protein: CASSSPTAGQETQYF. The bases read TGTGCCAGCAGTTCCCCTACGGCGGGGCAAGAGACCCAGTACTTC.